Listed below are T cell receptor beta chains from one sample, sequenced in a study of cytomegalovirus exposure and HLA in healthy donors. Sequencing used immunoSEQ multiplex PCR; TCRdb keeps in-frame clones, though not all of them. The specimen's table records some 140,000 clones. The sample taken for sequencing was PBMCs. These TCRs come from a woman in her thirties or forties in good health and CMV-seronegative. The CDR3 runs from the conserved cysteine through the conserved F or W. D genes are given only for firm matches.

J gene	CDR3 length	D gene	V gene	CDR3 DNA	CDR3 protein
TRBJ1-1	14	TRBD1	TRBV19	TGTGCCAGTAGTTTGGACAGGGGGAACACTGAAGCTTTCTTT	CASSLDRGNTEAFF
TRBJ1-2	13	-	TRBV7-3	TGTGCCAGCAGCCGCACGGGGTCTGGGGGCTACACCTTC	CASSRTGSGGYTF
TRBJ1-2	13	-	TRBV4-1	TGCGCCAGCAGCCAACGGGACTCAGAGGGCTACACCTTC	CASSQRDSEGYTF
TRBJ2-3	18	TRBD1	TRBV11-2	TGTGCCAGCAGCTTAGTAGGACCCGGGACAGGGGTGAGAGATACGCAGTATTTT	CASSLVGPGTGVRDTQYF
TRBJ2-2	13	-	TRBV6-5	TGTGCCAGCACCCCCTCAGAAACCGGGGAGCTGTTTTTT	CASTPSETGELFF
TRBJ2-2	15	-	TRBV2	TGTGCCAGCAGTGAACTGGGAGGAAACACCGGGGAGCTGTTTTTT	CASSELGGNTGELFF
TRBJ2-7	15	TRBD2	TRBV28	TGTGCCAGCAGTGGGACTAGCGGGGGTATTTACGAGCAGTACTTC	CASSGTSGGIYEQYF
TRBJ1-5	13	TRBD1	TRBV19	TGTGCCAGTAGTGGGGACAGGGCGCAGCCCCAGCATTTT	CASSGDRAQPQHF
TRBJ1-1	16	TRBD1	TRBV7-9	TGTGCCAGCAGCCCTCACAGGGGTCCCATGAACACTGAAGCTTTCTTT	CASSPHRGPMNTEAFF
TRBJ1-1	13	TRBD1	TRBV2	TGTGCCTCCGGGGACAGGGTGAACACTGAAGCTTTCTTT	CASGDRVNTEAFF
TRBJ1-1	15	-	TRBV4-2	TGTGCCAGCAGCCAAGCCGGACTGACGAACACTGAAGCTTTCTTT	CASSQAGLTNTEAFF
TRBJ1-1	18	TRBD1	TRBV29-1	TGCAGCGCCGAAACAATAACCTTCGGACAGGGGGCTTGGACTGAAGCTTTCTTT	CSAETITFGQGAWTEAFF
TRBJ2-2	15	TRBD1	TRBV6-5	TGTGCCAGCAGTTCCCGGGACAGAAACACCGGGGAGCTGTTTTTT	CASSSRDRNTGELFF
TRBJ1-3	13	TRBD1	TRBV19	TGTGCCAGTAGTATGGGACAGGGAAACACCATATATTTT	CASSMGQGNTIYF
TRBJ1-1	14	-	TRBV4-3	TGCGCCAGCAGCCAATTCGCGGATCCCACTGAAGCTTTCTTT	CASSQFADPTEAFF
TRBJ2-2	16	-	TRBV18	TGTGCCAGCTCACCACCGACTAGTCGGAGCACCGGGGAGCTGTTTTTT	CASSPPTSRSTGELFF
TRBJ1-1	15	-	TRBV5-1	TGCGCCAGCAGCCCCTCGGGTTTCCTGAGCACTGAAGCTTTCTTT	CASSPSGFLSTEAFF
TRBJ1-6	14	-	TRBV5-1	TGCGCCAGCAGCTTTTGGACAGCTAATTCACCCCTCCACTTT	CASSFWTANSPLHF
TRBJ2-7	14	TRBD1	TRBV6-5	TGTGCCAGCAGACGGGACAGGGGACTTTACGAGCAGTACTTC	CASRRDRGLYEQYF
TRBJ1-1	15	-	TRBV19	TGTGCCAGTAGTATAACGGACAGTAGGAACACTGAAGCTTTCTTT	CASSITDSRNTEAFF
TRBJ1-5	14	TRBD1	TRBV2	TGTGCCAGCAGTGCAGGGGGCCTAAATCAGCCCCAGCATTTT	CASSAGGLNQPQHF
TRBJ2-1	15	TRBD2	TRBV7-2	TGTGCCAGCAGCGTTAGCGGGAGCTCCTACAATGAGCAGTTCTTC	CASSVSGSSYNEQFF
TRBJ1-5	13	-	TRBV7-2	TGTGCCAGCAGCTCCAGCGCTTTGGAGCCCCAGCATTTT	CASSSSALEPQHF
TRBJ2-3	18	TRBD2	TRBV7-9	TGTGCCAGCAGCTTAGGGGACTGGCGGGGGGCTAGCACAGATACGCAGTATTTT	CASSLGDWRGASTDTQYF
TRBJ1-3	13	-	TRBV5-4	TGTGCCAGCACAACAGGCTCAGGAAACACCATATATTTT	CASTTGSGNTIYF
TRBJ2-5	16	TRBD2	TRBV9	TGTGCCAGCAGCGTAGGAGGACTAGCATTTGGTGAGACCCAGTACTTC	CASSVGGLAFGETQYF
TRBJ1-1	15	TRBD1	TRBV6-6	TGTGCCAGCACTCAGACAGGGGAGGTGAACACTGAAGCTTTCTTT	CASTQTGEVNTEAFF
TRBJ2-5	15	-	TRBV10-1	TGCGCCAGCAGAGCAACGTGGACAGTTCAAGAGACCCAGTACTTC	CASRATWTVQETQYF
TRBJ1-3	11	TRBD1	TRBV6-6	TGTGCCAGCAGTTACCTGACAGGGTTCGGTTTT	CASSYLTGFGF
TRBJ1-1	12	-	TRBV7-3	TGTGCCAGCAGGGGCCAAGACACTGAAGCTTTCTTT	CASRGQDTEAFF
TRBJ2-5	14	-	TRBV15	TGTGCCACCAGCAGAGATTCCAATTTAGAGACCCAGTACTTC	CATSRDSNLETQYF
TRBJ2-1	19	TRBD2	TRBV5-1	TGCGCCAGCAGCTTGGGTTTAGCGGGGGGGCGTCAGTCGTGGAATGAGCAGTTCTTC	CASSLGLAGGRQSWNEQFF
TRBJ2-3	18	-	TRBV4-3	TGCGCCAGCAGCCAAAGGGGGACAGCGGGTGCTAGCACAGATACGCAGTATTTT	CASSQRGTAGASTDTQYF
TRBJ2-7	17	TRBD1	TRBV27	TGTGCCAGCAGTCCCTACGGCGGGACAGGTCTCTCCTACGAGCAGTACTTC	CASSPYGGTGLSYEQYF
TRBJ1-1	17	-	TRBV19	TGTGCCAGTAGTTCGGCAGGGGTCCGCTGGATGAACACTGAAGCTTTCTTT	CASSSAGVRWMNTEAFF
TRBJ1-2	13	-	TRBV19	TGTGCCAGTAGTACAGGGTTAAGCTATGGCTACACCTTC	CASSTGLSYGYTF
TRBJ1-1	15	-	TRBV7-3	TGTGTCAGCAGCCCGGGAGCCGGATTGAACACTGAAGCTTTCTTT	CVSSPGAGLNTEAFF
TRBJ1-1	14	-	TRBV4-2	TGTGCCAGCAGCCAATGGGGGGGGGCATATGAAGCTTTCTTT	CASSQWGGAYEAFF
TRBJ2-5	15	-	TRBV19	TGTGCCAGTAGTATAGGGTCACACGCAGGAGAGACCCAGTACTTC	CASSIGSHAGETQYF
TRBJ1-2	15	-	TRBV19	TGTGCCAGTAGTATCTCGAAGGCCTCAGGATCTGGCTACACCTTC	CASSISKASGSGYTF
TRBJ1-1	13	-	TRBV28	TGTGCCAGCAAGAGGGGAGGGAGCACTGAAGCTTTCTTT	CASKRGGSTEAFF
TRBJ2-1	17	TRBD2	TRBV4-2	TGTGCCAGCAGCCCAGGGATCGGGCGGGGGGTAGACAATGAGCAGTTCTTC	CASSPGIGRGVDNEQFF
TRBJ2-3	18	TRBD1	TRBV4-1	TGCGCCAGCAGCCATATTACTCGACAGGGCCACTTCACAGATACGCAGTATTTT	CASSHITRQGHFTDTQYF
TRBJ1-2	12	TRBD1	TRBV2	TGTGCCACCTCACGAGGGGGCGATGGCTACACCTTC	CATSRGGDGYTF
TRBJ2-3	14	TRBD1	TRBV5-6	TGTGCCAGCAGTCGGACAGGGCGCCCAGATACGCAGTATTTT	CASSRTGRPDTQYF
TRBJ1-2	15	TRBD1	TRBV29-1	TGCAGCGTAGTGGAGGCAGCCGGGACAGCAGGTGGCTACACCTTC	CSVVEAAGTAGGYTF
TRBJ1-4	13	-	TRBV6-1	TGTGCCAGCAGTGGAGCACCGCGGGAAAAACTGTTTTTT	CASSGAPREKLFF
TRBJ2-1	16	TRBD2	TRBV28	TGTGCCAGCAGGGGCCACGGGACTAGCGGGGCAGATGAGCAGTTCTTC	CASRGHGTSGADEQFF
TRBJ1-2	14	TRBD1	TRBV25-1	TGTGCCAGCAGTGAACAGGGGGTTGGCTATGGCTACACCTTC	CASSEQGVGYGYTF
TRBJ2-3	14	TRBD2	TRBV7-3	TGTGCCAGCAGCTCCCGGGGGGGCACAGATACGCAGTATTTT	CASSSRGGTDTQYF
TRBJ1-2	15	-	TRBV5-1	TGCGCCAGCAGCTTGGGTGACAGTGCTAACTATGGCTACACCTTC	CASSLGDSANYGYTF
TRBJ1-1	14	TRBD1	TRBV2	TGTGCCAGCAGGAGCCGGGACAGGGTTACTGAAGCTTTCTTT	CASRSRDRVTEAFF